This TCR beta chain was identified during a study of Ad26.COV2.S vaccination and SARS-CoV-2 variants. The wider study: The donor belonged to the COV1001 Ad26.COV2.S trial arm.

Germline assignment: CDR1 SGHTA and CDR2 FQGNSA. Trimming cost V 2 bases and J 6 bases, with 8 bases left between them. The CDR3 consists of 14 residues. Only a few counts were recorded for this clone. Its antigen is not known. Sequenced by immunoSEQ multiplex PCR; TCRdb stores in-frame clones only, minus some. The table shows about 680,000 clones, with 80% to 90% occurring only once. Study findings and constraints: People given the vaccine had a wider spike-specific TCR breadth than placebo recipients did.

Regarding treatment: some 19 received Ad26.COV2.S at low or high dose, single or two shots; about 5 received placebo; per-sample allocation not given. Sample collection was performed on day 63 after the first vaccine or placebo injection. Spike of the Wuhan-strain SARS-CoV-2 was expressed by an Ad26 vector, which formed the vaccine. This material consisted of peripheral blood, taken in a trial of Ad26.COV2.S vaccine versus placebo. The receptor's source is a person between 18 and 60 years old who received the Ad26.COV2.S COVID-19 vaccine or a placebo. J is TRBJ1-6 and V is TRBV7-2; no reliable D call. CDR3 sequence reads: CASSLYGFNSPLHF. The CDR3 DNA reads TGTGCCAGCAGCTTATATGGTTTTAATTCACCCCTCCACTTT.